One sample yielded the 19 T cell receptor beta chains listed below, sequenced in a study of early T cells in non-severe SARS-CoV-2 infection. One entry per CDR3 protein results from TCRdb running MiXCR on the 5' RACE reads. The profile covers tens of thousands of distinct CDR3 sequences, with roughly 6.6% appearing a single time and 30% to 45% taken by the ten largest. What was sequenced was whole blood. The receptors stem from an adult who was a healthcare worker with PCR-confirmed SARS-CoV-2 infection or an uninfected control (not recorded which).

This clonotype was recorded many times. V usage is TRBV12-3 or TRBV12-4 and J usage is TRBJ2-1; D unresolved. The CDR3 spans 15 residues. Trimming stripped 2 bases from V and 3 bases from J, with 11 bases between. The CDR3 sequence is CASSLLSGYYNEQFF. CDR3 coding DNA: TGTGCCAGCAGTTTATTGTCCGGGTACTACAATGAGCAGTTCTTC.

This clonotype has only a few counts. The chain carries TRBV28 and TRBJ2-3; no clear D gene. Trimming left V 8 bases short and J 6 bases short, with 18 bases between. Germline CDR1 reads MDHEN; CDR2 reads SYDVKM. The CDR3 length is 14 residues. The CDR3 is CASGVELGSDTQYF. Here the CDR3 DNA reads TGTGCCAGCGGGGTCGAGCTTGGTAGTGATACGCAGTATTTT.

At least ten counts were recorded for this clonotype. The CDR3 DNA sequence: TGTGCCAGCAGCGTAGGGTATAGACAGCAGAACACTGAAGCTTTCTTT. This sequence encodes CASSVGYRQQNTEAFF. The chain joins TRBV9 to TRBJ1-1; TRBD1 is a possible D gene (5 bases). Germline CDR1 SGDLS, CDR2 YYNGEE. This CDR3 is built from 16 residues. The V end was cut by 0 bases, the J end by 1 base, with 13 bases between.

This clonotype was observed at least ten times. The genes are TRBV6-1 and TRBJ2-1, with 9 bases aligning to TRBD1. Germline V gives CDR1 MNHNS, CDR2 SASEGT. This CDR3 contains 16 residues. V was pared by 3 bases and J by 8 bases, with 11 bases of the junction left unmatched. The DNA for the CDR3 is TGTGCCAGCAGTGAGGACCTGGGACAGGGAGGGCATGAGCAGTTCTTC. Its protein is CASSEDLGQGGHEQFF.

Ten or more counts support this clonotype. The chain is built from TRBV5-4 and TRBJ1-2; D is undetermined. The CDR3 sequence is 14 residues long. CDR1 is SGHNT, CDR2 YYREEE, per germline (reference sequence). Trimming shortened V by 4 bases and J by 5 bases, and 15 bases separated the two germline ends. DNA for the CDR3: TGTGCCAGCAGCCAAGACTTAGACGGTTATGGCTACACCTTC. Its protein is CASSQDLDGYGYTF. Supplemented by reference TRBV5-4 and TRBJ1-2, the full variable domain reads ETGVTQSPTHLIKTRGQQVTLRCSSQSGHNTVSWYQQALGQGPQFIFQYYREEENGRGNFPPRFSGLQFPNYSSELNVNALELDDSALYLCASSQDLDGYGYTFGSGTRLTVV.

V is TRBV18 and J is TRBJ2-7; 8 bases are shared with TRBD2. This CDR3 has 16 amino acids. In germline, CDR1 is KGHSH, CDR2 LQKENI. Unmatched junction bases numbered 6, after V lost 1 base and J lost 1 base. The CDR3 loop reads CASSPQGREASYEQYF. DNA of the CDR3: TGTGCCAGCTCACCACAAGGGCGGGAGGCTTCCTACGAGCAGTACTTC.

Many counts were recorded for this clonotype. This rearrangement joins TRBV30 to TRBJ2-1; no reliable D call. The germline V gene has CDR1 GTSNPN and CDR2 SVGIG (reference sequence). The V end lost 0 bases, the J end lost 12 bases, and 12 bases lay between the germline ends. CDR3 length equals 12 residues. CDR3 nucleotides: TGTGCCTGGAGTGTAGTACCGCCGTGGCAGTTCTTC. It encodes CAWSVVPPWQFF.

Only a few counts were recorded for this clonotype. V is TRBV2 and J is TRBJ2-7; 7 bases match TRBD1. The trim removed 5 bases at V and 0 bases at J, leaving 4 bases unmatched. The V gene's germline CDR1 is SNHLY and CDR2 FYNNEI. CDR3 length equals 14 residues. CDR3 sequence: CASSIPGGSYEQYF. The CDR3 nucleotides read TGTGCCAGCAGTATACCAGGGGGCTCCTACGAGCAGTACTTC.

This clonotype was recorded many times. The CDR3, as DNA: TGCAGTGCAACTACTAGCGGGGGGACAGATACGCAGTATTTT. It yields the protein CSATTSGGTDTQYF. The chain is built from TRBV20-1 and TRBJ2-3; 12 bases align to TRBD2. This CDR3 region has 14 residues. With 6 bases clipped from V and 3 bases from J, the junction kept 4 bases outside the gene matches. CDR1 is DFQATT, CDR2 SNEGSKA, per germline (reference sequence).

This clonotype appeared a few times. The chain joins TRBV7-3 to TRBJ1-1; D remains unclear. V gave up 1 base and J gave up 4 bases, with 10 bases separating them. The CDR3 has 14 residues. In germline, CDR1 is SGHTA, CDR2 FQGTGA. This CDR3 is CASSLIPGSTEAFF. The CDR3 DNA reads as TGTGCCAGCAGCTTAATCCCGGGTAGCACTGAAGCTTTCTTT.

This clonotype has a count of ten or more. The gene calls are TRBV9 and TRBJ1-2; D not certain. V was shortened by 5 bases and J by 7 bases, with 21 bases between the two germline ends. The CDR3 has 15 residues. The germline V gene encodes CDR1 SGDLS and CDR2 YYNGEE. The CDR3 protein is CASSSALSGAIGYTF. CDR3 sequence (DNA): TGTGCCAGCAGTTCTGCATTGTCGGGCGCAATTGGCTACACCTTC.

In its sample, this clonotype was seen many times. V usage is TRBV5-1 and J usage is TRBJ2-3; unclear D gene. This CDR3 region has 14 residues. Germline assignment: CDR1 SGHRS and CDR2 YFSETQ. The V and J ends lost 1 base and 0 bases respectively, with 6 bases between them. DNA of the CDR3: TGCGCCAGCAGCTTGCCCCTAAGCACAGATACGCAGTATTTT. The encoded protein is CASSLPLSTDTQYF.

This clonotype was picked up a small number of times. This chain connects TRBV3-1 to TRBJ2-5, with 9 bases aligning to TRBD2. Losses at the gene ends were 4 bases for V and 5 bases for J; bases not matched to a gene: 5. Germline lookup yields CDR1 LGHDT and CDR2 YNNKEL (reference sequence). The CDR3 runs to 14 residues. In DNA form, the CDR3 reads TGTGCCAGCAGCCTAGGACTAGCGACGGAGACCCAGTACTTC. Its translation is CASSLGLATETQYF.

This clonotype was seen repeatedly, ten times or more. This chain links TRBV5-1 with TRBJ1-5, with D maybe TRBD1 (6 bases). The CDR3 contains 15 residues. CDR1 is SGHRS and CDR2 is YFSETQ in the germline V gene. Trimming removed 4 bases at V and 0 bases at J, with 11 bases between. The CDR3 nucleotides read TGCGCCAGCAGCCCAGAGGGGGTTAGCAATCAGCCCCAGCATTTT. It specifies CASSPEGVSNQPQHF.

This clonotype has at least ten counts. The chain carries TRBV30 and TRBJ1-2; D gene ambiguous. Germline CDR1 reads GTSNPN; CDR2 reads SVGIG (reference sequence). Trimming stripped 0 bases from V and 3 bases from J, with 5 bases between. CDR3 size: 12 residues. The CDR3 nucleotides read TGTGCCTGGAGTGTACGGGACTATGGCTACACCTTC. It codes for CAWSVRDYGYTF.

This clonotype was counted many times. This chain uses TRBV7-8 with TRBJ2-7; 12 bases agree with TRBD2. J gave up 0 bases and V 5 bases, and 5 bases lay outside the gene matches. Germline CDR1 SGHVS, CDR2 FQNEAQ. CDR3 length equals 16 residues. The CDR3 DNA sequence: TGTGCCAGCAGCGCCCAACTAGCGGGGGGCTCCTACGAGCAGTACTTC. This codes for CASSAQLAGGSYEQYF.

At least ten counts were recorded for this clonotype. The rearrangement joins TRBV14 to TRBJ2-1; D gene unclear. CDR1 SGHDN and CDR2 FVKESK come from the germline V gene. The CDR3 consists of 16 residues. Trimming shortened V by 4 bases and J by 0 bases, and 13 bases separated the two germline ends. The CDR3 here is CASSPIEAASYNEQFF. The CDR3 DNA sequence: TGTGCCAGCAGCCCCATTGAGGCAGCCTCCTACAATGAGCAGTTCTTC.

The chain employs TRBV28 and TRBJ2-3; 8 bases map to TRBD1. Germline CDR1 MDHEN, CDR2 SYDVKM. The CDR3 runs 15 residues. V was pared by 4 bases and J by 1 base, with 4 bases of the junction left unmatched. The CDR3 DNA sequence: TGTGCCAGCAGTTCCCGGACAGGGCGCACAGATACGCAGTATTTT. The encoded protein is CASSSRTGRTDTQYF.

The CDR3 coding sequence is TGTGCCAGCAGCAAGGGGGGTTTTTGGGAGCAGTACTTC. Translation gives CASSKGGFWEQYF. V usage is TRBV7-9 and J usage is TRBJ2-7, with D perhaps TRBD1 or TRBD2 (6 bases each). Looked up from germline, CDR1 is SEHNR and CDR2 is FQNEAQ (reference sequence). The V end lost 5 bases, the J end lost 7 bases, and 15 bases lay between the germline ends. The CDR3 runs 13 residues. The variable domain in full, completed from reference TRBV7-9 and TRBJ2-7, reads DTGVSQNPRHKITKRGQNVTFRCDPISEHNRLYWYRQTLGQGPEFLTYFQNEAQLEKSRLLSDRFSAERPKGSFSTLEIQRTEQGDSAMYLCASSKGGFWEQYFGPGTRLTVT.